These T cell receptor beta chains were read from a single sample in a study of blood T cell repertoires in COVID-19. Using immunoSEQ multiplex PCR, the repertoire was profiled, and TCRdb retains in-frame clones only, with some absent. The table lists 150,000 to 200,000 clones, less than 90% of them singletons. Sequencing used peripheral blood. The receptors derive from a woman aged 70-85 years with COVID-19, enrolled during active disease. Each CDR3 is given with its conserved first and last residue. A D gene is named only where the DNA matches it firmly. Rows may omit the clone size; those that give it use once, few, many or a size class.

>TRBD2|TRBJ2-5|.|TRBV11-3
CASSRGGQETQYF
TGTGCCAGCAGCCGGGGGGGCCAAGAGACCCAGTACTTC
>TRBD2|TRBJ2-1|.|TRBV27
CASSLSASGRVNEQFF
TGTGCCAGCAGTTTATCGGCTAGCGGGAGGGTCAATGAGCAGTTCTTC
>.|TRBJ1-4|.|TRBV3-1/TRBV3-2
CARWPVDEKLFF
TGTGCCAGGTGGCCAGTGGATGAAAAACTGTTTTTT
>TRBD2|TRBJ2-3|.|TRBV5-1
CASSTGTSGRGGTDTQYF
TGCGCCAGCAGCACCGGGACTAGCGGGAGGGGAGGCACAGATACGCAGTATTTT
>TRBD2|TRBJ2-7|.|TRBV5-6
CASSLSPAGAQEQYF
TGTGCCAGCAGCTTGTCCCCAGCGGGAGCTCAGGAGCAGTACTTC
>TRBD1|TRBJ2-5|.|TRBV11-3
CASSPRQGAETQYF
TGTGCCAGCAGCCCTCGGCAGGGGGCGGAGACCCAGTACTTC
>.|TRBJ1-3|.|TRBV28
CASSLGTSSGNTIYF
TGTGCCAGCAGTTTGGGCACAAGCTCTGGAAACACCATATATTTT
>.|TRBJ1-2|few|TRBV19
CASSMGTGNGYTF
TGTGCCAGTAGTATGGGGACTGGTAATGGCTACACCTTC
>.|TRBJ1-6|few|TRBV6-6
CASSYSQGDSPLHF
TGTGCCAGCAGTTACTCACAGGGCGATTCACCCCTCCACTTT
>.|TRBJ2-1|.|TRBV9
CASSVVVYYNEQFF
TGTGCCAGCAGCGTAGTAGTTTACTACAATGAGCAGTTCTTC
>TRBD1|TRBJ1-1|.|TRBV19
CASSEQGAPGLNTEAFF
TGTGCCAGTAGTGAACAGGGGGCGCCCGGATTGAACACTGAAGCTTTCTTT
>TRBD2|TRBJ2-2|.|TRBV7-2
CASSSHSGIIGELFF
TGTGCCAGCAGCTCCCATAGCGGGATTATCGGGGAGCTGTTTTTT
>.|TRBJ2-6|.|TRBV5-5
CASRQGTGANVLTF
TGTGCCAGCAGACAGGGAACTGGGGCCAACGTCCTGACTTTC
>TRBD1|TRBJ2-7|.|TRBV5-1
CASSPRTGRSYEQYF
TGCGCCAGCAGCCCCCGGACAGGGCGGAGCTACGAGCAGTACTTC
>TRBD1|TRBJ1-2|.|TRBV5-6
CASSSNRGQSGYTF
TGTGCCAGCAGTTCGAACAGGGGGCAGTCTGGCTACACCTTC
>.|TRBJ1-5|few|TRBV18
CASSVQGDGQPQHF
TGTGCCAGCTCAGTACAGGGAGATGGACAGCCCCAGCATTTT
>TRBD1|TRBJ1-3|.|TRBV6-5
CASSPRDSSGNTIYF
TGTGCCAGCAGTCCACGGGACAGCTCTGGAAACACCATATATTTT